The 27 T cell receptor beta chains given below trace back to one sample, sequenced in a study of OX40 agonist ivuxolimab in advanced cancers. Assay used: immunoSEQ multiplex PCR; TCRdb lists only in-frame clones, some missing. The sample yields fewer than 100,000 clones, 80% to 90% seen once. This sample comprised CD4+ or CD8+ T cells sorted from blood, obtained in a trial of the OX40 agonist ivuxolimab. The receptors were sampled from an adult with an advanced solid tumor such as melanoma, head and neck, liver or kidney cancer.

The chain couples TRBV6-1 to TRBJ2-2; a weak D match, TRBD2 (5 bases). The ends were cut back, 2 bases at V and 5 bases at J, with 12 bases in the middle. The CDR3 consists of 15 residues. Germline assignment: CDR1 MNHNS and CDR2 SASEGT. The DNA for the CDR3 is TGTGCCAGCAGTGAATCCGGGATCCCGACCGGGGAGCTGTTTTTT. This codes for CASSESGIPTGELFF.

The V gene is TRBV5-1, the J gene TRBJ2-3; 10 positions agree with TRBD2. Trimming at V came to 4 bases and at J to 4 bases, leaving 3 bases not matched to a gene. CDR3 length: 14 amino acids. Per the germline V gene, CDR1 is SGHRS and CDR2 is YFSETQ. The CDR3 region is CASSPSGSADTQYF. DNA for the CDR3: TGCGCCAGCAGCCCTAGCGGGAGCGCAGATACGCAGTATTTT.

The V gene is TRBV6-5, the J gene TRBJ2-4; 7 positions match TRBD2. Trimming cost V 5 bases and J 0 bases; bases outside gene matches: 1. The CDR3 is 14 amino acids. Per the germline V gene, CDR1 is MNHEY and CDR2 is SVGAGI. The CDR3 DNA reads as TGTGCCAGCAGTGTAGCGGGAGCCAAAAACATTCAGTACTTC. Its protein product is CASSVAGAKNIQYF.

The rearrangement links TRBV11-2 to TRBJ2-7; D ambiguous. CDR3 length: 10 amino acids. Trimming stripped 5 bases from V and 4 bases from J, with 3 bases between. Germline V gene sequence: CDR1 SGHAT, CDR2 FQNNGV. In DNA, the CDR3 is TGTGCCAGCAGCGAATACGAGCAGTACTTC. It translates to CASSEYEQYF. Full variable domain (rest looked up from reference TRBV11-2 and TRBJ2-7): EAGVAQSPRYKIIEKRQSVAFWCNPISGHATLYWYQQILGQGPKLLIQFQNNGVVDDSQLPKDRFSAERLKGVDSTLKIQPAKLEDSAVYLCASSEYEQYFGPGTRLTVT.

The V call is TRBV2, the J call TRBJ1-5; a weak D match, TRBD1 (5 bases). In germline, CDR1 is SNHLY, CDR2 FYNNEI. This CDR3 contains 15 residues. V lost 5 bases, J lost 2 bases, and 13 bases lay in between. CDR3 sequence (DNA): TGTGCCAGCAGTCCTGACAGTCGGGGCAATCAGCCCCAGCATTTT. As protein: CASSPDSRGNQPQHF.

The J gene is TRBJ2-1, the V gene TRBV11-2; D gene uncertain. Germline V gene sequence: CDR1 SGHAT, CDR2 FQNNGV. The CDR3 is 13 residues long. Trimming cost V 3 bases and J 8 bases, with 11 bases left between them. The CDR3 is CASSLSSNDEQFF. The DNA of the CDR3 is TGTGCCAGCAGCTTGTCAAGTAACGATGAGCAGTTCTTC. Combining the CDR3 with reference TRBV11-2 and TRBJ2-1 gives the whole variable domain EAGVAQSPRYKIIEKRQSVAFWCNPISGHATLYWYQQILGQGPKLLIQFQNNGVVDDSQLPKDRFSAERLKGVDSTLKIQPAKLEDSAVYLCASSLSSNDEQFFGPGTRLTVL.

This clone occurred a few times. The rearrangement joins TRBV2 to TRBJ2-7; either TRBD1 or TRBD2 may fit D (5 bases each). CDR3 size: 13 residues. Germline CDR1 reads SNHLY; CDR2 reads FYNNEI. Trimming took off 9 bases at V and 0 bases at J, with 12 bases between the two ends. CDR3 sequence: CASRDRLSYEQYF. In nucleotides, the CDR3 is TGTGCCAGTCGGGACCGCCTCTCCTACGAGCAGTACTTC.

CDR3 bases: TGTGCCAGCAGTTCCTTAGTTGAAGCTTTCTTT. It encodes CASSSLVEAFF. The V and J genes are TRBV28 and TRBJ1-1; unclear D gene. From germline, CDR1 is MDHEN and CDR2 SYDVKM. Trimming removed 4 bases from V and 7 bases from J, with 7 bases in between. This CDR3 is 11 amino acids long.

The chain uses TRBV7-9 and TRBJ2-5; TRBD2 agrees at 14 bases. This CDR3 is 15 amino acids long. With 6 bases clipped from V and 3 bases from J, the junction kept 3 bases outside the gene matches. Germline lookup yields CDR1 SEHNR and CDR2 FQNEAQ (reference sequence). This CDR3 is CASSWGLAGEETQYF. Written as DNA, the CDR3 is TGTGCCAGCAGTTGGGGACTAGCGGGAGAAGAGACCCAGTACTTC.

The chain joins TRBV6-1 to TRBJ2-1; 7 positions match TRBD2. The length of the CDR3 is 12 residues. With 6 bases clipped from V and 7 bases from J, the junction kept 3 bases outside the gene matches. Looked up from germline, CDR1 is MNHNS and CDR2 is SASEGT. This CDR3 reads CASRRAGNEQFF. The CDR3 nucleotides are TGTGCCAGCAGGCGAGCGGGGAATGAGCAGTTCTTC.

The chain recombines TRBV9 with TRBJ2-1; 9 nucleotides line up with TRBD2. V lost 0 bases and J lost 9; bases outside the gene matches: 13. CDR3 length: 17 amino acids. Germline V gene sequence: CDR1 SGDLS, CDR2 YYNGEE. The CDR3 coding sequence is TGTGCCAGCAGCGTAGGGCCTCCGGGACTAGCTTTGTCTGAGCAGTTCTTC. It specifies CASSVGPPGLALSEQFF.

As to this clone: One junction end does not reproduce the germline sequence, and a read error may be involved. The rearrangement uses TRBV6-1 and TRBJ2-1; D is undetermined. In germline, CDR1 is MNHNS, CDR2 SASEGT. The CDR3 has 13 amino acids. The CDR3 DNA reads as TGTGCCAGCAGCGAAGTCCAGTACAATGAGCAGTTCTTC. This translates into CASSEVQYNEQFF.

The CDR3 reads CASSEGRLNTEAFF. In DNA form, the CDR3 reads TGTGCCAGTAGTGAAGGACGGCTGAACACTGAAGCTTTCTTT. The V gene is TRBV19, the J gene TRBJ1-1; D unclear. Germline V gene lookup returns CDR1 LNHDA and CDR2 SQIVND (reference sequence). Trimming cost V 5 bases and J 0 bases, with 10 bases left between them. This CDR3 is built from 14 residues.

The chain joins TRBV5-6 to TRBJ2-5; D possibly matches TRBD1 or TRBD2 (5 bases each). Gene TRBJ2-7 matches the end of the DNA better, so the J call may be wrong. The V gene's germline CDR1 is SGHDT and CDR2 YYEEEE. The CDR3 totals 15 residues. In DNA form, the CDR3 reads TGTGCCAGCAGCTTGCCCGGGACGGCCGTCTACGAGCAGTACTTC. As protein: CASSLPGTAVYEQYF.

This clone showed up just once. This chain links TRBV19 with TRBJ2-2; no reliable D call. Trimming pared 3 bases from V and 5 bases from J, leaving 7 bases between. The CDR3 runs to 13 residues. Germline V gene lookup returns CDR1 LNHDA and CDR2 SQIVND (reference sequence). The CDR3 DNA reads as TGTGCCAGTAGTATTTTAGGGACCGGGGAGCTGTTTTTT. This codes for CASSILGTGELFF.

The V gene is TRBV6-6, the J gene TRBJ2-7, with D possibly TRBD1 on 5 matching bases. Germline V gives CDR1 MNHNY, CDR2 SVGAGI (reference sequence). Trimming shortened V by 0 bases and J by 2 bases, and 5 bases separated the two germline ends. The CDR3 consists of 13 residues. CDR3 nucleotide sequence: TGTGCCAGCAGTTACTCGACAGCCTACGAGCAGTACTTC. Protein product: CASSYSTAYEQYF.

The CDR3 bases are TGTGCCAGCAGCCGGGCAGGGGGCCACGGCAATCAGCCCCAGCATTTT. Protein sequence: CASSRAGGHGNQPQHF. The rearrangement uses TRBV7-9 and TRBJ1-5, with 8 bases lining up with TRBD1. This CDR3 spans 16 amino acids. From germline, CDR1 is SEHNR and CDR2 FQNEAQ (reference sequence). Unmatched junction bases numbered 8, after V lost 5 bases and J lost 2 bases.

The J gene is TRBJ1-2, the V gene TRBV2; D is undetermined. From germline, CDR1 is SNHLY and CDR2 FYNNEI. V lost 5 bases to trimming and J lost 5 bases, with 12 bases between them. This CDR3 region has 13 residues. The DNA of the CDR3 is TGTGCCAGCAGTCTGACGTCTCAATATGGCTACACCTTC. It encodes CASSLTSQYGYTF.

This clone was observed a few times. The CDR3 nucleotides read TGTGCCAGCAGTTTAAGTGGGGATCAGCCCCAGCATTTT. It specifies CASSLSGDQPQHF. V gene TRBV28 combines with J gene TRBJ1-5; no clear D gene. The V gene's germline CDR1 is MDHEN and CDR2 SYDVKM. Between the trimmed V and J ends, which lost 2 bases and 5 bases, there was a span of 7 bases. This CDR3 spans 13 amino acids.

The chain employs TRBV5-6 and TRBJ1-2; D gene ambiguous. The CDR3 has 16 residues. Germline assignment: CDR1 SGHDT and CDR2 YYEEEE. Deletions cut 4 bases from V and 5 bases from J, with 21 bases between. The CDR3 DNA follows: TGTGCCAGCAGCCTGGAGGAGGCAGAGATTAGGTATGGCTACACCTTC. As protein: CASSLEEAEIRYGYTF.

CDR3 DNA sequence: TGTGCCAGCAGTTTCCCGGGACAGACTAATGAAAAACTGTTTTTT. Its translation: CASSFPGQTNEKLFF. The J gene is TRBJ1-4, the V gene TRBV6-5, with 7 bases aligning to TRBD1. The CDR3 covers 15 residues. The V gene's germline CDR1 is MNHEY and CDR2 SVGAGI. V gave up 4 bases and J gave up 2 bases; unmatched junction bases: 4.

The V and J genes are TRBV7-3 and TRBJ2-6; D remains ambiguous. V was shortened by 2 bases and J by 1 base, with 9 bases between the two germline ends. Germline CDR1 reads SGHTA; CDR2 reads FQGTGA. The CDR3 loop spans 16 amino acids. CDR3: CASSLGDYSGANVLTF. The CDR3 DNA sequence: TGTGCCAGCAGCTTAGGGGATTATTCTGGGGCCAACGTCCTGACTTTC.

This clone was observed a single time. The J gene is TRBJ1-5, the V gene TRBV7-2; maybe TRBD1 (5 bases). The V end was cut by 6 bases, the J end by 0 bases, with 12 bases between. The V gene's germline CDR1 is SGHTA and CDR2 FQGNSA. The CDR3 is 15 amino acids. This CDR3 is CASSRDDYSNQPQHF. For the CDR3, the DNA is TGTGCCAGCAGTCGGGACGATTATAGCAATCAGCCCCAGCATTTT.

The CDR3 protein is CASRASGTGSGNTIYF. CDR3 nucleotide sequence: TGTGCCAGCCGAGCCTCCGGGACAGGCTCTGGAAACACCATATATTTT. The chain joins TRBV28 to TRBJ1-3, with 8 positions matching TRBD1. The CDR3 length is 16 residues. Trimming removed 8 bases from V and 0 bases from J; junction bases left unmatched: 9. In germline, CDR1 is MDHEN, CDR2 SYDVKM.

The V gene is TRBV5-6, the J gene TRBJ1-1; D may be TRBD1 (5 bases). This CDR3 contains 15 residues. Germline V gene data show CDR1 as SGHDT and CDR2 as YYEEEE. Trimming left V 0 bases short and J 1 base short, with 10 bases between. This CDR3 is CASSLGGRPNTEAFF. The CDR3 region has the DNA TGTGCCAGCAGCTTGGGGGGCAGGCCGAACACTGAAGCTTTCTTT. The full variable domain, with the rest looked up from reference TRBV5-6 and TRBJ1-1, is DAGVTQSPTHLIKTRGQQVTLRCSPKSGHDTVSWYQQALGQGPQFIFQYYEEEERQRGNFPDRFSGHQFPNYSSELNVNALLLGDSALYLCASSLGGRPNTEAFFGQGTRLTVV.

This clone was observed once. The genes are TRBV4-1 and TRBJ2-1, with 7 positions matching TRBD1. Germline loops: CDR1 MGHRA, CDR2 YSYEKL. CDR3 length: 16 amino acids. V gave up 3 bases and J gave up 3 bases; unmatched junction bases: 8. The CDR3 DNA sequence: TGCGCCAGCAGCCATTTCCGGGACAGCGGCTACAATGAGCAGTTCTTC. Amino acid sequence: CASSHFRDSGYNEQFF.

The V gene is TRBV6-1, the J gene TRBJ2-7; D perhaps matches TRBD1 (5 bases). CDR1 MNHNS and CDR2 SASEGT come from the germline V gene. The CDR3 spans 15 residues. V dropped 7 bases and J dropped 0 bases, with 16 bases sitting between them. In DNA form, the CDR3 reads TGTGCCAGCATTTCAGGGTCCTCTAGCTCCTACGAGCAGTACTTC. Translated, it gives CASISGSSSSYEQYF.